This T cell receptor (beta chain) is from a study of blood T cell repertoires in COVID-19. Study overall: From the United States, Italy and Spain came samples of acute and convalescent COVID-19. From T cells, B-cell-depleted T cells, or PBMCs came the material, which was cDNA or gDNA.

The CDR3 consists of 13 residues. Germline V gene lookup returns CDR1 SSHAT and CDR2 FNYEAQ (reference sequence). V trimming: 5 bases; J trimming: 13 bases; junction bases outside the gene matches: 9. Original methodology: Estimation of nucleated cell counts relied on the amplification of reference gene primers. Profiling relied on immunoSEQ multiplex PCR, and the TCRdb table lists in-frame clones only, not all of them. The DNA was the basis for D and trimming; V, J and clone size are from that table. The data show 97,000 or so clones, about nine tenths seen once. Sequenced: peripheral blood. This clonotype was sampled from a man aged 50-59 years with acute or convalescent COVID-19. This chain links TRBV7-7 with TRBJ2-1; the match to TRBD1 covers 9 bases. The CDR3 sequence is CASSRETGGPQFF. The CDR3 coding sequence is TGTGCCAGCAGCCGCGAGACAGGGGGGCCCCAGTTCTTC. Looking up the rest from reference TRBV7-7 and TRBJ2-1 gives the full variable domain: GAGVSQSPRYKVTKRGQDVTLRCDPISSHATLYWYQQALGQGPEFLTYFNYEAQPDKSGLPSDRFSAERPEGSISTLTIQRTEQRDSAMYRCASSRETGGPQFFGPGTRLTVL.